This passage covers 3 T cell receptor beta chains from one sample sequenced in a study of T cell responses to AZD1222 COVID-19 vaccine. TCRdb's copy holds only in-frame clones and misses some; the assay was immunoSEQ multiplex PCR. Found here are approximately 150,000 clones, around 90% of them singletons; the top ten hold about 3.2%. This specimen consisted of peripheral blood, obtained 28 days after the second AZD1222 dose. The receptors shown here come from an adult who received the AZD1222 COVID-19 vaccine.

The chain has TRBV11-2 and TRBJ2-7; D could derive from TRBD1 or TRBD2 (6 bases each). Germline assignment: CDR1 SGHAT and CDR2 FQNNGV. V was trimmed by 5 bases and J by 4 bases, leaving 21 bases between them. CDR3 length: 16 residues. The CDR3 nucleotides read TGTGCCAGCAGCCCCCGGAGGGGGGCCAAGGGATACGAGCAGTACTTC. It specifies CASSPRRGAKGYEQYF.

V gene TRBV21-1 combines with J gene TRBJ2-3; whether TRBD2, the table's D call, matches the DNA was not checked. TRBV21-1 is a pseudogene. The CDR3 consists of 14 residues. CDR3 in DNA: TGTGCCAGCAGAACCACGGAGTGGTCAGATACGCAGTATTTT. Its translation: CASRTTEWSDTQYF.

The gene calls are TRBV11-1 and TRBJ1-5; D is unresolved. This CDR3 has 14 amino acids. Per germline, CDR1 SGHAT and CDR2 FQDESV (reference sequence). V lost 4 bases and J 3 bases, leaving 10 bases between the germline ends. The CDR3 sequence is CASSSSGNNQPQHF. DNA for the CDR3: TGTGCCAGCAGCTCTTCAGGCAACAATCAGCCCCAGCATTTT.